A single sample is the source of the 23 T cell receptor beta chains below, sequenced in a study of beta chain features in type 1 diabetes. Reverse transcribing all isolated RNA meant expressed TCRB transcripts were sequenced. Generated by immunoSEQ multiplex PCR, the TCRdb table keeps only in-frame clones and is missing some. There are about 360,000 clones in the sample; 10% to 15% occur only once, and approximately 0.015% lies in the top ten. Sequencing used naive CD4+ T cells from blood. The receptor set was obtained from a man aged 18-30 years in good health.

The chain recombines TRBV7-2 with TRBJ2-3; TRBD2 matches at 9 bases. CDR3 length: 15 amino acids. Germline V lookup: CDR1 SGHTA, CDR2 FQGNSA. Trimming cost V 5 bases and J 2 bases; bases outside gene matches: 5. The CDR3 reads CASSLTSGYTDTQYF. CDR3 DNA: TGTGCCAGCAGCCTGACTAGCGGTTACACAGATACGCAGTATTTT.

Only a few counts were recorded for this clone. The rearrangement links TRBV28 to TRBJ2-1; tentatively, D is TRBD2 (7 bases). This CDR3 region has 14 residues. The ends were cut back, 6 bases at V and 4 bases at J, with 13 bases in the middle. Looked up from germline, CDR1 is MDHEN and CDR2 is SYDVKM. The CDR3 is CASRGAGAYNEQFF. The CDR3 DNA is TGTGCCAGCAGAGGGGCGGGGGCGTACAATGAGCAGTTCTTC.

This chain links TRBV5-4 with TRBJ2-3, with TRBD2 identical over 10 bases. J was trimmed by 0 bases and V by 5 bases; bases with no gene match: 6. Germline values: CDR1 SGHNT, CDR2 YYREEE (reference sequence). The CDR3 covers 16 residues. CDR3 DNA sequence: TGTGCCAGCAGGGCAGGGACTAGCGAAAGCACAGATACGCAGTATTTT. Protein: CASRAGTSESTDTQYF.

This chain joins TRBV4-2 and TRBJ2-3; TRBD2 matches at 9 bases. This CDR3 is built from 17 residues. The V segment lost 1 base and the J segment 2 bases; nucleotides outside the gene matches: 7. Germline V gene lookup returns CDR1 LGHNA and CDR2 YNFKEQ. CDR3: CASSQGSLAGSTDTQYF. The CDR3 DNA sequence: TGTGCCAGCAGCCAAGGATCGCTAGCGGGGTCCACAGATACGCAGTATTTT.

V is TRBV7-9 and J is TRBJ1-2; D ambiguous. This CDR3 contains 10 residues. Trimming took off 7 bases at V and 5 bases at J, with 5 bases between the two ends. Per germline, CDR1 SEHNR and CDR2 FQNEAQ (reference sequence). The CDR3 is CASTGYGYTF. CDR3 nucleotide sequence: TGTGCCAGCACCGGTTATGGCTACACCTTC. The variable domain in full, with the rest retrieved from reference TRBV7-9 and TRBJ1-2, is DTGVSQNPRHKITKRGQNVTFRCDPISEHNRLYWYRQTLGQGPEFLTYFQNEAQLEKSRLLSDRFSAERPKGSFSTLEIQRTEQGDSAMYLCASTGYGYTFGSGTRLTVV.

This clone was counted only a few times. V and J are TRBV7-9 and TRBJ1-1; maybe TRBD1 (5 bases). The CDR3 runs to 14 residues. V lost 0 bases and J 6 bases, leaving 11 bases between the germline ends. Looked up from germline, CDR1 is SEHNR and CDR2 is FQNEAQ (reference sequence). CDR3 sequence reads: CASSLAQGDPEAFF. As DNA, the CDR3 is TGTGCCAGCAGCTTAGCGCAAGGGGATCCTGAAGCTTTCTTT.

There are a few counts of this clone. This chain links TRBV7-8 with TRBJ2-1; D uncertain. Trimming left V 5 bases short and J 7 bases short, with 21 bases between. The CDR3 loop spans 16 amino acids. Germline values: CDR1 SGHVS, CDR2 FQNEAQ. CDR3 amino acids: CASSPRQRVTSNEQFF. The DNA for the CDR3 is TGTGCCAGCAGCCCCCGGCAGCGCGTTACGAGTAATGAGCAGTTCTTC.

The sample holds a few counts of this clone. CDR3 sequence: CASSEPRGYVQFF. The CDR3 region has the DNA TGTGCCAGCAGTGAGCCCAGGGGATACGTGCAGTTCTTC. The chain joins TRBV25-1 to TRBJ2-1, with D possibly TRBD1 on 6 matching bases. Germline-derived CDR1 and CDR2 are MGHDK and SYGVNS. With 3 bases removed from V and 12 bases from J, the gap between germline ends came to 15 bases. This CDR3 has 13 residues.

This clone was found a few times. The rearrangement joins TRBV6-6 to TRBJ2-7; 7 bases align to TRBD1. V lost 5 bases to trimming and J lost 2 bases; unmatched junction nucleotides: 6. The CDR3 length is 14 residues. Germline CDR1 MNHNY, CDR2 SVGAGI (reference sequence). In DNA, the CDR3 is TGTGCCAGCAGTCGCAGACAGGGCCCCTACGAGCAGTACTTC. This encodes CASSRRQGPYEQYF.

This clone has more than one count but fewer than ten. V and J are TRBV27 and TRBJ1-2; 7 nucleotides match TRBD1. The CDR3 covers 14 residues. V lost 3 bases and J lost 4; bases outside the gene matches: 5. Germline CDR1 reads MNHEY; CDR2 reads SMNVEV (reference sequence). The CDR3 region has the DNA TGTGCCAGCAGTTTTGGTAGGGGGCCCTATGGCTACACCTTC. Translation: CASSFGRGPYGYTF.

With respect to this clone: Within the sample, other DNA sequences also encode this same CDR3. The chain combines TRBV19 with TRBJ1-1; D remains ambiguous. The CDR3 is 13 amino acids. V lost 4 bases to trimming and J lost 0 bases, with 6 bases between them. Germline CDR1 and CDR2: LNHDA and SQIVND (reference sequence). The CDR3 nucleotides read TGTGCCAGTAGTACTACAGTGAACACTGAAGCTTTCTTT. It translates to CASSTTVNTEAFF.

The chain is built from TRBV29-1 and TRBJ1-1; TRBD1 agrees at 7 bases. Germline V gene lookup returns CDR1 SQVTM and CDR2 ANQGSEA. The CDR3 contains 16 residues. Losses at the gene ends were 3 bases for V and 0 bases for J; bases not matched to a gene: 10. CDR3 region: CSVDFFRGQMNTEAFF. The CDR3 DNA reads as TGCAGCGTTGATTTCTTTAGGGGACAGATGAACACTGAAGCTTTCTTT.

This sequence joins TRBV5-5 and TRBJ2-5; D might be TRBD1 (6 bases). Trimming removed 4 bases at V and 4 bases at J, with 14 bases between. The CDR3 is made up of 14 amino acids. The V gene's germline CDR1 is SGHKS and CDR2 YYEKEE (reference sequence). In DNA, the CDR3 is TGTGCCAGCAGCGCAAACAGGGTCGTAGAGACCCAGTACTTC. It encodes CASSANRVVETQYF.

This clone was observed a few times. This chain connects TRBV19 to TRBJ2-3, with TRBD2 matching 10 bases. After removal of 2 bases from V and 2 bases from J, the junction contained 1 base not matched to a gene. This CDR3 comprises 15 residues. CDR1 is LNHDA, CDR2 SQIVND, per germline (reference sequence). The CDR3 bases are TGTGCCAGTAGTATAACTAGCGGGAACACAGATACGCAGTATTTT. This sequence encodes CASSITSGNTDTQYF. The whole variable domain, filled in from reference TRBV19 and TRBJ2-3, reads DGGITQSPKYLFRKEGQNVTLSCEQNLNHDAMYWYRQDPGQGLRLIYYSQIVNDFQKGDIAEGYSVSREKKESFPLTVTSAQKNPTAFYLCASSITSGNTDTQYFGPGTRLTVL.

This clone was seen a few times. This chain joins TRBV2 and TRBJ1-3, with 7 nucleotides matching TRBD1. In germline, CDR1 is SNHLY, CDR2 FYNNEI. After removal of 7 bases from V and 0 bases from J, the junction contained 6 bases not matched to a gene. This CDR3 has 15 amino acids. The CDR3 nucleotides are TGTGCCAGCACCGTTGGACAGGTCTCTGGAAACACCATATATTTT. This sequence encodes CASTVGQVSGNTIYF.

This chain joins TRBV25-1 and TRBJ1-1; D gene ambiguous. Germline values: CDR1 MGHDK, CDR2 SYGVNS. Trimming shortened V by 6 bases and J by 4 bases, and 15 bases separated the two germline ends. This CDR3 has 14 residues. CDR3 nucleotide sequence: TGTGCCAGCAGACACAGCGCGGGTGGCACTGAAGCTTTCTTT. Encoded protein: CASRHSAGGTEAFF.

V usage is TRBV10-3 and J usage is TRBJ2-3; TRBD2 aligns across 9 bases. V was pared by 7 bases and J by 7 bases, with 12 bases of the junction left unmatched. CDR1 and CDR2 (germline): ENHRY, SYGVKD. CDR3 length: 15 amino acids. CDR3 sequence reads: CAIKSGRPSANTQYF. CDR3 coding DNA: TGTGCCATCAAAAGCGGGAGGCCCTCGGCAAATACGCAGTATTTT.

The V gene is TRBV30, the J gene TRBJ2-2; 7 bases are shared with TRBD1. The CDR3 contains 15 residues. With 4 bases clipped from V and 7 bases from J, the junction kept 12 bases outside the gene matches. Looked up from germline, CDR1 is GTSNPN and CDR2 is SVGIG (reference sequence). The CDR3 here is CAWTEKGAHSGELFF. The CDR3 DNA reads TGTGCCTGGACCGAAAAGGGGGCGCACAGCGGGGAGCTGTTTTTT.

The chain uses TRBV2 and TRBJ1-6; possible D gene TRBD1, 6 bases. This CDR3 is built from 16 residues. V lost 8 bases to trimming and J lost 7 bases, with 21 bases between them. CDR1 and CDR2 from the germline V gene are SNHLY and FYNNEI. CDR3 in amino acids: CASSQGRSGRNSPLHF. CDR3 DNA: TGTGCCAGCTCCCAGGGGAGAAGCGGTAGGAATTCACCCCTCCACTTT. Full variable domain (rest looked up from reference TRBV2 and TRBJ1-6): EPEVTQTPSHQVTQMGQEVILRCVPISNHLYFYWYRQILGQKVEFLVSFYNNEISEKSEIFDDQFSVERPDGSNFTLKIRSTKLEDSAMYFCASSQGRSGRNSPLHFGNGTRLTVT.

This clone was seen only a few times. This chain links TRBV11-1 with TRBJ2-3; no clear D. V was clipped by 5 bases and J by 0 bases, with 12 bases between them. Germline CDR1 SGHAT, CDR2 FQDESV (reference sequence). The CDR3 has 15 amino acids. CDR3 nucleotide sequence: TGTGCCAGCAGCCCCTTAAGCTCTAGCACAGATACGCAGTATTTT. Its translation is CASSPLSSSTDTQYF.

The J gene is TRBJ2-4, the V gene TRBV5-4; D may be TRBD2 (6 bases). The CDR3 is made up of 14 amino acids. Germline CDR1 is SGHNT and CDR2 is YYREEE (reference sequence). V was cut by 4 bases and J by 7 bases, with 15 bases left in between. The CDR3 sequence is CASSGSGGRNIQYF. For the CDR3, the DNA is TGTGCCAGCAGCGGATCCGGGGGACGGAACATTCAGTACTTC.

This clone was counted between two and nine times. This chain joins TRBV27 and TRBJ2-1; 10 bases map to TRBD2. V lost 4 bases, J lost 16 bases, and 4 bases stayed unmatched. The germline V gene encodes CDR1 MNHEY and CDR2 SMNVEV (reference sequence). The CDR3 sequence is 11 residues long. DNA for the CDR3: TGTGCCAGCAGTTCCGGGACTAGCGAATTCTTC. It yields the protein CASSSGTSEFF.

This chain joins TRBV19 and TRBJ1-1; TRBD1 aligns across 8 bases. Germline CDR1 LNHDA, CDR2 SQIVND (reference sequence). The trim removed 5 bases at V and 0 bases at J, leaving 11 bases unmatched. The CDR3 covers 17 residues. CDR3 amino acids: CASSVPGQASMNTEAFF. Here the CDR3 DNA reads TGTGCCAGTAGTGTACCGGGACAGGCATCAATGAACACTGAAGCTTTCTTT.